The 2 T cell receptor beta chains given below trace back to one sample, sequenced in a study of blood T cell repertoires in COVID-19. Measured with immunoSEQ multiplex PCR; TCRdb has only the in-frame clones, and not every one. The table includes a few hundred thousand clones, 80% to 95% detected once. Sequencing was carried out using PBMCs or T cells enriched from blood (not recorded which). Receptor source: a woman aged 40 to 55 who had been exposed to COVID-19.

In this sample, this clone turned up once. The chain has TRBV19 and TRBJ1-1; no reliable D call. CDR1 and CDR2 (germline): LNHDA, SQIVND (reference sequence). V lost 7 bases to trimming and J lost 4 bases, with 13 bases between them. The CDR3 is 13 residues long. The chain's CDR3 is CASTRSWSTEAFF. DNA of the CDR3: TGTGCCAGTACCCGCAGTTGGAGCACTGAAGCTTTCTTT.

This chain uses TRBV19 with TRBJ2-5; D is perhaps TRBD1 (6 bases). The CDR3 has 14 amino acids. CDR1 and CDR2 (germline): LNHDA, SQIVND (reference sequence). Trimming removed 3 bases from V and 6 bases from J, with 14 bases in between. CDR3 coding DNA: TGTGCCAGTAGTATCGCCCAGGGGAGTAAGACCCAGTACTTC. Translated, it gives CASSIAQGSKTQYF.